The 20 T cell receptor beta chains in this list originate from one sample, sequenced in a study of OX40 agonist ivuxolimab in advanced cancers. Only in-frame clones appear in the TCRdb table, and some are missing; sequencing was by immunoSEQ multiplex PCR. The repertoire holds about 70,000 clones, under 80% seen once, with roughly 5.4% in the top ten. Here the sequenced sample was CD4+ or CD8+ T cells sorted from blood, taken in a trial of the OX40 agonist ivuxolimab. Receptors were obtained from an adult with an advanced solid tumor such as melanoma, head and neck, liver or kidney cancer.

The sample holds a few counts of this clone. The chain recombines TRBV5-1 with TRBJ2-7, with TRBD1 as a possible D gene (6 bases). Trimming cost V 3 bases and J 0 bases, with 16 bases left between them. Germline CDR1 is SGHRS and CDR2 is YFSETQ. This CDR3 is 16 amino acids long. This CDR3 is CASSSGQLTSSYEQYF. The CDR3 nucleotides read TGCGCCAGCAGCTCTGGACAGCTTACTAGCTCCTACGAGCAGTACTTC. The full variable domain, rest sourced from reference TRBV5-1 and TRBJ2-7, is KAGVTQTPRYLIKTRGQQVTLSCSPISGHRSVSWYQQTPGQGLQFLFEYFSETQRNKGNFPGRFSGRQFSNSRSEMNVSTLELGDSALYLCASSSGQLTSSYEQYFGPGTRLTVT.

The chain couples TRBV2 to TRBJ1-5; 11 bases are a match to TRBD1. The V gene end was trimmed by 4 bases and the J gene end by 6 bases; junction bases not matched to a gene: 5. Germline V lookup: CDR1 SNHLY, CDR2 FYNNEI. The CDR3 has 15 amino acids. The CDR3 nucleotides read TGTGCCAGCAGTGCACGGGACAGGGGGTCTCAGCCCCAGCATTTT. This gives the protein CASSARDRGSQPQHF.

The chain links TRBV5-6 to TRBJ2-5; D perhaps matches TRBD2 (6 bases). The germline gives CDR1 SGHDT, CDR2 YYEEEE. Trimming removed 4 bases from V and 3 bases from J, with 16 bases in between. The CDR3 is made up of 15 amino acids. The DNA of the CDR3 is TGTGCCAGCAGCGTACGACTAGTTCTGAAAGAGACCCAGTACTTC. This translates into CASSVRLVLKETQYF.

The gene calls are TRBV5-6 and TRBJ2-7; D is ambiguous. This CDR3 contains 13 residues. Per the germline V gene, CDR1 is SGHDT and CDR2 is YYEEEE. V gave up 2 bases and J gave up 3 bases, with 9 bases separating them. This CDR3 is CASSLVDGYEQYF. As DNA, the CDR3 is TGTGCCAGCAGCTTAGTTGACGGCTACGAGCAGTACTTC.

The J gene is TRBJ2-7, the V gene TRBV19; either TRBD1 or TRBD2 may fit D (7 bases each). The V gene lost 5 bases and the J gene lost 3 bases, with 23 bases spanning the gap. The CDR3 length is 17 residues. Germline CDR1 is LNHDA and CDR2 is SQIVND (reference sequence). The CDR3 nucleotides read TGTGCCAGTAGTCCTCAGGGGGGGGGCCCTGCCCGCTACGAGCAGTACTTC. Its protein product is CASSPQGGGPARYEQYF.

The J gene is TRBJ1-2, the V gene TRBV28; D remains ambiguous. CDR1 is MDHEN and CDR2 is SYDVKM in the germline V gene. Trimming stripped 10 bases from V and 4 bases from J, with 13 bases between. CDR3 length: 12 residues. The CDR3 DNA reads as TGTGCCACCGAAAGGGCGTCCTATGGCTACACCTTC. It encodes CATERASYGYTF.

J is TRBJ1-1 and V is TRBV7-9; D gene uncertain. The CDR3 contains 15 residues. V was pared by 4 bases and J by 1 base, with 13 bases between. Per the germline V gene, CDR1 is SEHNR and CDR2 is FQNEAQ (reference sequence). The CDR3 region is CASSYLQSQNTEAFF. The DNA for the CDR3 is TGTGCCAGCAGCTATCTACAGAGTCAGAACACTGAAGCTTTCTTT. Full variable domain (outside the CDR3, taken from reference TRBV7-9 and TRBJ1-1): DTGVSQNPRHKITKRGQNVTFRCDPISEHNRLYWYRQTLGQGPEFLTYFQNEAQLEKSRLLSDRFSAERPKGSFSTLEIQRTEQGDSAMYLCASSYLQSQNTEAFFGQGTRLTVV.

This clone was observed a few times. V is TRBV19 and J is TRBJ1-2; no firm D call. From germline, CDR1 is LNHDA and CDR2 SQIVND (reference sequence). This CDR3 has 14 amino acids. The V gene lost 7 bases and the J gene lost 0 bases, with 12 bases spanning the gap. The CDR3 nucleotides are TGTGCCAGTACCCGGGCCACCCCTAACTATGGCTACACCTTC. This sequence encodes CASTRATPNYGYTF.

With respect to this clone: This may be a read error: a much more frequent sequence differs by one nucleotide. DNA of the CDR3: TGTGCCAGCAGGGGACAGATGAACACTGAAGCTTTCTTT. Its translation is CASRGQMNTEAFF. The rearrangement links TRBV28 to TRBJ1-1; 7 nucleotides match TRBD1. The trim removed 6 bases at V and 0 bases at J, leaving 1 base unmatched. Germline-derived CDR1 and CDR2 are MDHEN and SYDVKM. This CDR3 contains 13 residues. Variable domain in full (rest from reference TRBV28 and TRBJ1-1): DVKVTQSSRYLVKRTGEKVFLECVQDMDHENMFWYRQDPGLGLRLIYFSYDVKMKEKGDIPEGYSVSREKKERFSLILESASTNQTSMYLCASRGQMNTEAFFGQGTRLTVV.

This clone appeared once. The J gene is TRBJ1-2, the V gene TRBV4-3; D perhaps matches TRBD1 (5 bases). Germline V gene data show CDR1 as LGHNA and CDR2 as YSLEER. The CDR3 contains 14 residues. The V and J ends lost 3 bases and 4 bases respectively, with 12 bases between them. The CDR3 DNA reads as TGCGCCAGCAGCCAGGCTCAGGGAGCCTATGGCTACACCTTC. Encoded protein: CASSQAQGAYGYTF.

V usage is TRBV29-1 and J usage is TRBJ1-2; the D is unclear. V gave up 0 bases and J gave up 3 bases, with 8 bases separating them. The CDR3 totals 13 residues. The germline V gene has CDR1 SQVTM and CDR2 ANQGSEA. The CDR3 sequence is CSVEEVAHYGYTF. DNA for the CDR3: TGCAGCGTTGAAGAGGTGGCTCACTATGGCTACACCTTC.

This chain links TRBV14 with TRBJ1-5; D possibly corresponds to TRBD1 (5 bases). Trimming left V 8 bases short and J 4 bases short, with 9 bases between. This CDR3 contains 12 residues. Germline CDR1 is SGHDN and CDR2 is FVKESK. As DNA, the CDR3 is TGTGCCAGCTCCAGGGCAAATCAGCCCCAGCATTTT. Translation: CASSRANQPQHF.

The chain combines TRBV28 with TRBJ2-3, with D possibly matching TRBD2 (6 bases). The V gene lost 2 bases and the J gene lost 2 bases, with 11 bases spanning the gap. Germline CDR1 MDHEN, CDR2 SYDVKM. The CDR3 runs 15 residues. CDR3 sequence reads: CASSLGRGLTDTQYF. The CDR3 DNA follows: TGTGCCAGCAGTTTAGGGCGGGGACTCACAGATACGCAGTATTTT.

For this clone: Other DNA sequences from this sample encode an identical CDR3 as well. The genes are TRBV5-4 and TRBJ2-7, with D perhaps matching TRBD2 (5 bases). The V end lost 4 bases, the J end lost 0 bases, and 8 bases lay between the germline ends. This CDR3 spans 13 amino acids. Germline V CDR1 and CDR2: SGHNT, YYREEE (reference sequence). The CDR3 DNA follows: TGTGCCAGCAGCCTTGGGAGCTCCTACGAGCAGTACTTC. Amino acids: CASSLGSSYEQYF.

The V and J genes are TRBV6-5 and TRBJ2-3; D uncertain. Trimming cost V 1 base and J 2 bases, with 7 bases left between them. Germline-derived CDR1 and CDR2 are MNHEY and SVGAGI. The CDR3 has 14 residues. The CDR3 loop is CASSYFGPTDTQYF. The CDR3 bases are TGTGCCAGCAGTTACTTTGGCCCCACAGATACGCAGTATTTT.

The CDR3 nucleotides read TGTGCCAGCAGCTCGGGGGCCCTCTACAATGAGCAGTTCTTC. It yields the protein CASSSGALYNEQFF. J is TRBJ2-1 and V is TRBV6-5; D is tentatively TRBD1 or TRBD2 (6 bases each). This CDR3 region has 14 residues. Germline V gives CDR1 MNHEY, CDR2 SVGAGI. The V end lost 6 bases, the J end lost 3 bases, and 12 bases lay between the germline ends.

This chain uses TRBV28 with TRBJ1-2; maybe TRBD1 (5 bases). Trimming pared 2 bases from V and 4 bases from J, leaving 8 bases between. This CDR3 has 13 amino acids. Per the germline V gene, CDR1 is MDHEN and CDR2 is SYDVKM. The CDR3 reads CASSLGGTYGYTF. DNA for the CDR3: TGTGCCAGCAGTTTAGGAGGGACCTATGGCTACACCTTC.

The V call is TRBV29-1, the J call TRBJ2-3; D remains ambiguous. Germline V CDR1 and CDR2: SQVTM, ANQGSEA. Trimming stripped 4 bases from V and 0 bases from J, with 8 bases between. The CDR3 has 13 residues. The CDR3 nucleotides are TGCAGCGTTGGTGGACGAAGCACAGATACGCAGTATTTT. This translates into CSVGGRSTDTQYF.

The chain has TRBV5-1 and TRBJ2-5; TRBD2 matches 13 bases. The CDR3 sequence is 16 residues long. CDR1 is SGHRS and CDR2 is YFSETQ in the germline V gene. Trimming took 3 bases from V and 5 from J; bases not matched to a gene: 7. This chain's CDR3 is CASSSGLAGAGETQYF. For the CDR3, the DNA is TGCGCCAGCAGCTCAGGACTAGCGGGGGCGGGTGAGACCCAGTACTTC.

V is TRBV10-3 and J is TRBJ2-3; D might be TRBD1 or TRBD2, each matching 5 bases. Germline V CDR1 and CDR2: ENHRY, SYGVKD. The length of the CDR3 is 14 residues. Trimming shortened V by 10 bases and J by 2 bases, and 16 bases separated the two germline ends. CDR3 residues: CATLTGTDTDTQYF. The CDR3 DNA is TGTGCCACCTTAACGGGGACCGACACAGATACGCAGTATTTT.